This passage covers 29 T cell receptor beta chains from one sample sequenced in a study of cytomegalovirus exposure and HLA in healthy donors. The PCR contained 60 Vbeta and 13 Jbeta primers. Here immunoSEQ multiplex PCR was the method, and the copy in TCRdb shows in-frame clones only, minus some. The sample comprises 110,000 to 150,000 clones, about three quarters of which are singletons, and about 3.7% rests with the top ten. Source material: PBMCs. These receptors were obtained from a male donor in good health and CMV-seronegative.

The genes are TRBV6-5 and TRBJ2-2; TRBD2 aligns across 10 bases. CDR3 length: 15 residues. V lost 5 bases, J lost 6 bases, and 6 bases stayed unmatched. Germline V CDR1 and CDR2: MNHEY, SVGAGI. Here the CDR3 reads CASSRSGGAAGELFF. CDR3 sequence (DNA): TGTGCCAGCAGTCGAAGCGGGGGGGCCGCCGGGGAGCTGTTTTTT.

About this clone itself: Germline and junction disagree at one end, which may indicate a read error. The sample holds other DNA sequences that translate to the same CDR3. The chain combines TRBV11-1 with TRBJ2-2, with D possibly being TRBD2 (5 bases). There are 17 residues in the CDR3. CDR1 and CDR2 from the germline V gene are SGHAT and FQDESV (reference sequence). This chain's CDR3 is CASSSKTTRANTGELFF. The DNA for the CDR3 is TGTGCTAGCAGCTCGAAGACTACCCGAGCGAACACCGGGGAGCTGTTTTTT.

CDR3 residues: CASSFRGLAGGLHEQYF. CDR3 nucleotide sequence: TGTGCCAGCAGTTTCCGGGGACTAGCGGGAGGTCTCCACGAGCAGTACTTC. The chain combines TRBV27 with TRBJ2-7, with 15 nucleotides matching TRBD2. The junction had 8 bases not matched to a gene; V was cut back by 3 bases and J by 5 bases. Per germline, CDR1 MNHEY and CDR2 SMNVEV (reference sequence). The CDR3 spans 17 residues.

This sequence joins TRBV12-5 and TRBJ2-3; D unresolved. Germline CDR1 is LGHNT and CDR2 is FRNRAP. Trimming stripped 11 bases from V and 2 bases from J, with 14 bases between. The CDR3 is 13 amino acids. The CDR3 reads CAYQVQATDTQYF. In DNA form, the CDR3 reads TGTGCTTATCAAGTGCAGGCCACAGATACGCAGTATTTT.

CDR3 loop: CASSRDFTDTQYF. The CDR3 DNA reads as TGTGCCAGCAGTCGGGACTTCACAGATACGCAGTATTTT. The chain recombines TRBV4-2 with TRBJ2-3; D might be TRBD2 (6 bases). There are 13 residues in the CDR3. Germline V lookup: CDR1 LGHNA, CDR2 YNFKEQ. The germline V and J ends were trimmed by 6 bases and 2 bases, with 9 bases remaining between them.

V and J are TRBV7-2 and TRBJ1-1, with D possibly being TRBD1 (5 bases). The CDR3 covers 14 residues. The ends were cut back, 1 base at V and 1 base at J, with 7 bases in the middle. The germline gives CDR1 SGHTA, CDR2 FQGNSA. The CDR3: CASSLVRANTEAFF. The DNA of the CDR3 is TGTGCCAGCAGCTTAGTCAGGGCGAACACTGAAGCTTTCTTT.

V usage is TRBV7-6 and J usage is TRBJ1-2, with unresolved D. Trimming removed 5 bases from V and 3 bases from J, with 10 bases in between. The CDR3 spans 13 residues. Germline loops: CDR1 SGHVS, CDR2 FNYEAQ. This CDR3 reads CASSPGLYYGYTF. CDR3 nucleotide sequence: TGTGCCAGCAGCCCTGGACTCTACTATGGCTACACCTTC.

The chain carries TRBV7-2 and TRBJ2-7; possibly TRBD2 for D (6 bases). Looked up from germline, CDR1 is SGHTA and CDR2 is FQGNSA. The V end lost 1 base, the J end lost 0 bases, and 16 bases lay between the germline ends. This CDR3 is 17 amino acids long. The CDR3, as DNA: TGTGCCAGCAGCTTAGAAGCGGGCAGGTCGAGCTCCTACGAGCAGTACTTC. Translated, it gives CASSLEAGRSSSYEQYF.

The chain joins TRBV10-3 to TRBJ2-1, with D hard to call. The germline gives CDR1 ENHRY, CDR2 SYGVKD. The length of the CDR3 is 14 residues. V was clipped by 0 bases and J by 5 bases, with 8 bases between them. CDR3 region: CAISESGFNNEQFF. DNA for the CDR3: TGTGCCATCAGTGAGTCTGGCTTTAACAATGAGCAGTTCTTC.

The rearrangement joins TRBV27 to TRBJ2-5; 7 bases are a match to TRBD2. This CDR3 comprises 13 residues. From germline, CDR1 is MNHEY and CDR2 SMNVEV (reference sequence). V lost 2 bases to trimming and J lost 13 bases; unmatched junction nucleotides: 10. The DNA of the CDR3 is TGTGCCAGCAGTTTAGGAGGGACTAAGGGTTTGTACTTC. Its translation is CASSLGGTKGLYF.

This clone was counted once. The V and J genes are TRBV30 and TRBJ1-5; 9 bases are shared with TRBD1. This CDR3 comprises 13 residues. Germline lookup yields CDR1 GTSNPN and CDR2 SVGIG (reference sequence). V shed 2 bases, J shed 9 bases, and the junction held 5 bases outside the gene matches. In nucleotides, the CDR3 is TGTGCCTGGAGTCGACAGGGGGATTCGCCCCAGCATTTT. Protein: CAWSRQGDSPQHF. Full variable domain (outside the CDR3, taken from reference TRBV30 and TRBJ1-5): SQTIHQWPATLVQPVGSPLSLECTVEGTSNPNLYWYRQAAGRGLQLLFYSVGIGQISSEVPQNLSASRPQDRQFILSSKKLLLSDSGFYLCAWSRQGDSPQHFGDGTRLSIL.

The chain combines TRBV6-4 with TRBJ2-3; a possible D gene is TRBD1 (6 bases). The CDR3 is made up of 14 amino acids. Germline assignment: CDR1 MRHNA and CDR2 SNTAGT. V was pared by 5 bases and J by 5 bases, with 14 bases between. The CDR3 bases are TGTGCCAGCAGTCCCGCAGGGGTGGAAGATACGCAGTATTTT. Translating it yields CASSPAGVEDTQYF.

The V and J genes are TRBV2 and TRBJ1-6; D might be TRBD1 (5 bases). The V end lost 2 bases, the J end lost 7 bases, and 12 bases lay between the germline ends. The CDR3 sequence is 15 residues long. Per the germline V gene, CDR1 is SNHLY and CDR2 is FYNNEI. The CDR3 spells CASSELRQRNSPLHF. CDR3 DNA sequence: TGTGCCAGCAGTGAACTCAGACAGAGAAATTCACCCCTCCACTTT.

Comments on this clone: Only one base separates this from a far larger clonotype, so it likely reflects a read error. This chain connects TRBV7-9 to TRBJ2-7; no reliable D call. The germline gives CDR1 SEHNR, CDR2 FQNEAQ (reference sequence). The CDR3 totals 16 residues. The CDR3 reads CASSLFSGPSSYDQYF. DNA for the CDR3: TGTGCCAGCAGCTTATTTTCGGGTCCGAGCTCCTACGACCAGTACTTC. Filled out from reference TRBV7-9 and TRBJ2-7, the complete variable domain reads DTGVSQNPRHKITKRGQNVTFRCDPISEHNRLYWYRQTLGQGPEFLTYFQNEAQLEKSRLLSDRFSAERPKGSFSTLEIQRTEQGDSAMYLCASSLFSGPSSYDQYFGPGTRLTVT.

Only a few counts were recorded for this clone. Other DNA sequences in the same sample also yield this CDR3. The rearrangement uses TRBV4-3 and TRBJ2-5; possibly TRBD1 for D (5 bases). The germline CDR1 and CDR2 sequences are LGHNA and YSLEER. The length of the CDR3 is 14 residues. The V and J ends lost 2 bases and 5 bases respectively, with 12 bases between them. The CDR3 coding sequence is TGCGCCAGCAGCCAAACGACAGTAGGGGAGACCCAGTACTTC. Translating it yields CASSQTTVGETQYF.

The CDR3 DNA follows: TGTGCCACCAGCAGAGAGGCTAGCGGGGGGTACGAGCAGTACTTC. It codes for CATSREASGGYEQYF. This rearrangement joins TRBV15 to TRBJ2-7; 11 positions match TRBD2. V was clipped by 0 bases and J by 4 bases; unmatched bases: 2. In germline, CDR1 is LNHNV, CDR2 YYDKDF (reference sequence). The CDR3 spans 15 residues.

This clone showed up just a few times. The J gene is TRBJ1-2, the V gene TRBV18; TRBD1 matches at 7 bases. Germline V gene data show CDR1 as KGHSH and CDR2 as LQKENI. There are 13 residues in the CDR3. J was trimmed by 2 bases and V by 5 bases; bases with no gene match: 2. The CDR3 bases are TGTGCCAGCTCAGCACAGGGGAACTATGGCTACACCTTC. Amino acids: CASSAQGNYGYTF. Based on the CDR3 plus reference TRBV18 and TRBJ1-2, the full variable domain is NAGVMQNPRHLVRRRGQEARLRCSPMKGHSHVYWYRQLPEEGLKFMVYLQKENIIDESGMPKERFSAEFPKEGPSILRIQQVVRGDSAAYFCASSAQGNYGYTFGSGTRLTVV.

This clone was observed once. The J gene is TRBJ1-5, the V gene TRBV5-6; maybe TRBD1 (6 bases). Germline lookup yields CDR1 SGHDT and CDR2 YYEEEE. Between the trimmed V and J ends, which lost 2 bases and 1 base, there was a span of 7 bases. The CDR3 loop spans 14 amino acids. This chain's CDR3 is CASSFQGSNQPQHF. CDR3 coding DNA: TGTGCCAGCAGCTTCCAGGGGAGCAATCAGCCCCAGCATTTT.

The gene calls are TRBV15 and TRBJ1-5; a weak D match, TRBD1 (6 bases). Germline values: CDR1 LNHNV, CDR2 YYDKDF (reference sequence). Trimming stripped 7 bases from V and 2 bases from J, with 21 bases between. The CDR3 sequence is 17 residues long. As DNA, the CDR3 is TGTGCCACCAAAACCGGGACATCGATCTTGGGCAATCAGCCCCAGCATTTT. Translation: CATKTGTSILGNQPQHF. Complete variable domain (other parts from reference TRBV15 and TRBJ1-5): DAMVIQNPRYQVTQFGKPVTLSCSQTLNHNVMYWYQQKSSQAPKLLFHYYDKDFNNEADTPDNFQSRRPNTSFCFLDIRSPGLGDTAMYLCATKTGTSILGNQPQHFGDGTRLSIL.

The V call is TRBV5-6, the J call TRBJ1-6; D might be TRBD1 (5 bases). Germline CDR1 reads SGHDT; CDR2 reads YYEEEE. CDR3 size: 16 residues. V dropped 1 base and J dropped 10 bases, with 18 bases sitting between them. In nucleotides, the CDR3 is TGTGCCAGCAGCTTGTTGGTCAGGGAACTGGGGTCACCCCTCCACTTT. This codes for CASSLLVRELGSPLHF.

CDR3 sequence reads: CASSVLQGLGYGYTF. Here the CDR3 DNA reads TGTGCCAGCAGCGTTCTACAGGGGTTGGGCTATGGCTACACCTTC. The chain links TRBV5-4 to TRBJ1-2; 7 bases agree with TRBD1. V trimming: 4 bases; J trimming: 4 bases; junction bases outside the gene matches: 10. The germline CDR1 and CDR2 sequences are SGHNT and YYREEE (reference sequence). The CDR3 runs to 15 residues.

In its sample, this clone was seen a few times. In nucleotides, the CDR3 is TGTGCCAGCAGCTCTCAGACAGGAGCTAACTATGGCTACACCTTC. Encoded protein: CASSSQTGANYGYTF. The J gene is TRBJ1-2, the V gene TRBV5-4; D perhaps matches TRBD1 (6 bases). The germline V gene has CDR1 SGHNT and CDR2 YYREEE (reference sequence). CDR3 length: 15 residues. Trimming removed 3 bases from V and 0 bases from J, with 12 bases in between. Using reference TRBV5-4 and TRBJ1-2 for the parts outside the CDR3, the full variable domain is ETGVTQSPTHLIKTRGQQVTLRCSSQSGHNTVSWYQQALGQGPQFIFQYYREEENGRGNFPPRFSGLQFPNYSSELNVNALELDDSALYLCASSSQTGANYGYTFGSGTRLTVV.

V is TRBV19 and J is TRBJ1-1, with no clear D. This CDR3 is 14 amino acids long. Trimming left V 6 bases short and J 0 bases short, with 11 bases between. Germline lookup yields CDR1 LNHDA and CDR2 SQIVND (reference sequence). The CDR3 loop reads CASSNSFMNTEAFF. In DNA form, the CDR3 reads TGTGCCAGTAGCAACAGCTTCATGAACACTGAAGCTTTCTTT.

The chain uses TRBV7-3 and TRBJ1-2, with D perhaps TRBD1 (5 bases). Per the germline V gene, CDR1 is SGHTA and CDR2 is FQGTGA. The CDR3 sequence is 16 residues long. V was pared by 1 base and J by 8 bases, with 20 bases between. The CDR3 DNA is TGTGCCAGCAGCTTAAGGACCCTTGGAGGGGAGGGCGGCTACACCTTC. Amino acids: CASSLRTLGGEGGYTF.

The V call is TRBV27, the J call TRBJ1-5, with 7 bases matching TRBD1. Per the germline V gene, CDR1 is MNHEY and CDR2 is SMNVEV (reference sequence). The CDR3 runs to 16 residues. V shed 7 bases, J shed 3 bases, and the junction held 12 bases outside the gene matches. In nucleotides, the CDR3 is TGTGCCAGCACCAGAGAGGCAGGGGGGTCCAATCAGCCCCAGCATTTT. It codes for CASTREAGGSNQPQHF.

V and J are TRBV25-1 and TRBJ2-1; D is possibly TRBD2 (6 bases). Germline loops: CDR1 MGHDK, CDR2 SYGVNS. The V end was cut by 4 bases, the J end by 8 bases, with 9 bases between. The CDR3 runs 12 residues. The CDR3 protein is CASSATSHEQFF. The DNA of the CDR3 is TGTGCCAGCAGTGCTACTAGCCATGAGCAGTTCTTC.

The chain combines TRBV6-1 with TRBJ1-3, with 9 bases identical to TRBD1. J gave up 0 bases and V 4 bases, and 4 bases lay outside the gene matches. Germline CDR1 and CDR2: MNHNS and SASEGT. The CDR3 is made up of 16 amino acids. The DNA for the CDR3 is TGTGCCAGCAGTGGGTCGGGACAGGGCTCTGGAAACACCATATATTTT. It encodes CASSGSGQGSGNTIYF.

In this sample, this clone turned up a few times. The chain combines TRBV4-1 with TRBJ2-6; perhaps TRBD1 as D (6 bases). Per the germline V gene, CDR1 is MGHRA and CDR2 is YSYEKL. V shed 2 bases and J shed 3 bases, with 8 bases lying between them. The CDR3 is made up of 15 amino acids. The CDR3 here is CASSQPGVGANVLTF. For the CDR3, the DNA is TGCGCCAGCAGCCAACCAGGGGTTGGGGCCAACGTCCTGACTTTC.

The chain joins TRBV7-9 to TRBJ1-1; no clear D gene. V lost 5 bases, J lost 0 bases, and 7 bases lay in between. This CDR3 is 13 amino acids long. Germline V gene sequence: CDR1 SEHNR, CDR2 FQNEAQ (reference sequence). The CDR3, as DNA: TGTGCCAGCAGCCCGACTTTGAACACTGAAGCTTTCTTT. It codes for CASSPTLNTEAFF.